These T cell receptor beta chains were read from a single sample in a study of T cells after posttransplantation cyclophosphamide. Profiling relied on immunoSEQ multiplex PCR, and the TCRdb table lists in-frame clones only, not all of them. The table has some 37,000 clones, just under 80% seen once; the top ten hold about 7.6%. Here the sequenced sample was CD4+ T cells sorted from blood, taken just over 1,900 days after a stem cell transplant with posttransplant cyclophosphamide. These receptors all come from a female patient in her 40s who received an allogeneic stem cell transplant from a related donor, was CMV-positive, and had no GVHD. Some of the T cells might come from the graft donor. CDR3s include the opening cysteine and the closing phenylalanine or tryptophan. D genes are given only for firm matches. The size field is filled for only some rows; it gives once, few, many or a size class.

TRBD1,.,TRBV28,TRBJ2-6,CASSPPGQGFGANVLTF,TGTGCCAGCAGCCCCCCGGGACAGGGGTTTGGGGCCAACGTCCTGACTTTC
.,.,TRBV5-1,TRBJ2-2,CASSSDVQDLGGELFF,TGCGCCAGCAGCTCCGACGTCCAGGATTTAGGCGGGGAGCTGTTTTTT
.,.,TRBV9,TRBJ2-2,CASSRTPGGGELFF,TGTGCCAGCAGCCGTACGCCGGGTGGCGGGGAGCTGTTTTTT
.,.,TRBV11-1,TRBJ2-5,CASSLGGRGLALQETQYF,TGTGCCAGCAGCTTAGGTGGACGGGGTCTAGCCCTTCAAGAGACCCAGTACTTC
TRBD2,.,TRBV7-3,TRBJ2-5,CASSATSGGIQETQYF,TGTGCCAGCAGCGCCACTAGCGGGGGGATCCAAGAGACCCAGTACTTC
.,once,TRBV2,TRBJ1-1,CASSETLVPGTEAFF,TGTGCCAGCAGTGAAACCTTGGTCCCGGGAACTGAAGCTTTCTTT
TRBD1,.,TRBV9,TRBJ1-1,CASSRGTGNTEAFF,TGTGCCAGCAGCAGAGGGACAGGAAACACTGAAGCTTTCTTT
.,.,TRBV7-2,TRBJ2-3,CASSLANLETDTQYF,TGTGCCAGCAGCTTAGCGAACCTAGAAACAGATACGCAGTATTTT
.,.,TRBV2,TRBJ2-3,CASSATDTQYF,TGTGCCAGCAGTGCAACAGATACGCAGTATTTT
.,.,TRBV19,TRBJ1-5,CASSIMAGLGPNQPQHF,TGTGCCAGTAGTATAATGGCGGGGTTGGGGCCAAATCAGCCCCAGCATTTT
TRBD2,.,TRBV19,TRBJ2-3,CASSMTGLAGGRSSTDTQYF,TGTGCCAGTAGTATGACTGGACTAGCGGGGGGACGTTCTAGCACAGATACGCAGTATTTT
TRBD1,.,TRBV7-9,TRBJ2-7,CASSPKWGQTYEQYF,TGTGCCAGCAGCCCTAAGTGGGGACAGACCTACGAGCAGTACTTC
TRBD1,few,TRBV5-1,TRBJ1-2,CASSLGGTGVLRGYTF,TGCGCCAGCAGCTTGGGCGGGACAGGGGTTCTTCGTGGCTACACCTTC
TRBD2,.,TRBV19,TRBJ2-3,CASRYRDYSSTDTQYF,TGTGCCAGTAGGTACCGGGACTATAGTAGCACAGATACGCAGTATTTT
TRBD2,once,TRBV9,TRBJ2-5,CASSVTSGGTQETQYF,TGTGCCAGCAGCGTAACTAGCGGGGGGACCCAAGAGACCCAGTACTTC
.,.,TRBV2,TRBJ1-1,CASSRDRDTEAFF,TGTGCCAGCAGTCGTGACAGAGACACTGAAGCTTTCTTT
.,.,TRBV29-1,TRBJ2-3,CSVRVKPTSDTQYF,TGCAGCGTCCGCGTAAAACCTACCTCAGATACGCAGTATTTT
TRBD1,.,TRBV7-3,TRBJ1-1,CASSPTVGRGLSEAFF,TGTGCCAGCAGCCCCACCGTGGGCAGGGGGCTGTCTGAAGCTTTCTTT